Below, 10 T cell receptor beta chains from the same sample are listed, as sequenced in a study of spatial heterogeneity in lung cancer (dated by TCRdb to between 2018 and 2021). Points the paper makes about the study in general: The tumor nonsynonymous mutation count correlated with the number of expanded alpha and beta TCRs within the tumor.

The time point label, as the study defines it: sample taken at primary tumor resection. Libraries came from 5' RACE. The run used a NextSeq 500. The public reads were quality trimmed at Q25 with fastp and then assembled into clones with MiXCR by TCRdb, keeping productive beta chains. Each CDR3 protein appears once, grouped with its most common genes and DNA. The sample table contains 3,000 to 4,000 distinct CDR3 sequences; only one count was recorded for 8% to 9% of them. In total, the top ten clones hold around 16% of the sample. These receptors' antigens are unknown. Sequencing used lung tumor tissue, obtained at surgery. The receptors stem from a male donor with early-stage non-small cell lung cancer.

In its sample, this clonotype was seen many times. The chain carries TRBV4-1 and TRBJ2-6; D not resolved. CDR1 is MGHRA, CDR2 YSYEKL, per germline. This CDR3 is 11 amino acids long. V lost 0 bases to trimming and J lost 11 bases, with 2 bases between them. CDR3 sequence (DNA): TGCGCCAGCAGCCAAGACTACGTCCTGACTTTC. Amino acids: CASSQDYVLTF.

The rearrangement uses TRBV4-3 and TRBJ2-1; 10 bases align to TRBD1. The trim removed 1 base at V and 9 bases at J, leaving 3 bases unmatched. There are 14 residues in the CDR3. The germline gives CDR1 LGHNA, CDR2 YSLEER. In DNA, the CDR3 is TGCGCCAGCAGCCAAGTGACAGGGGGCGGTGAGCAGTTCTTC. Translating gives CASSQVTGGGEQFF.

By its share, this clonotype is large (0.1 to 1%). The rearrangement joins TRBV5-1 to TRBJ2-2, with 9 nucleotides matching TRBD1. Germline-derived CDR1 and CDR2 are SGHRS and YFSETQ. The CDR3 extends over 16 amino acids. With V trimmed by 6 bases and J by 1 base, 7 bases remained unmatched. CDR3 DNA sequence: TGCGCCAGCAAGGTTGCGGGACAGGGGAACACCGGGGAGCTGTTTTTT. Amino acids: CASKVAGQGNTGELFF. Filled out from reference TRBV5-1 and TRBJ2-2, the complete variable domain reads KAGVTQTPRYLIKTRGQQVTLSCSPISGHRSVSWYQQTPGQGLQFLFEYFSETQRNKGNFPGRFSGRQFSNSRSEMNVSTLELGDSALYLCASKVAGQGNTGELFFGEGSRLTVL.

The chain is built from TRBV12-3 or TRBV12-4 and TRBJ1-1, with D perhaps matching TRBD1 (6 bases). The CDR3 has 13 amino acids. The V gene lost 3 bases and the J gene lost 8 bases, with 13 bases spanning the gap. CDR3 sequence: CASSFRSGTEAFF. The CDR3 coding sequence is TGTGCCAGCAGTTTCCGATCGGGGACAGAAGCTTTCTTT.

This clonotype was counted ten times or more. This chain uses TRBV28 with TRBJ1-6; TRBD1 agrees at 7 bases. The germline gives CDR1 MDHEN, CDR2 SYDVKM. V lost 2 bases and J lost 7; bases outside the gene matches: 11. The CDR3 has 17 residues. DNA for the CDR3: TGTGCCAGCAGTTTACCTTCCCGACAGGGTTTAAATTCACCCCTCCACTTT. The encoded protein is CASSLPSRQGLNSPLHF.

This clonotype was seen repeatedly, ten times or more. This rearrangement joins TRBV6-5 to TRBJ1-2; possibly TRBD1 for D (6 bases). V lost 4 bases to trimming and J lost 4 bases, with 19 bases between them. Germline CDR1 is MNHEY and CDR2 is SVGAGI. CDR3 length equals 16 residues. The CDR3 reads CASSFLLGGAGYGYTF. CDR3 DNA sequence: TGTGCCAGCAGTTTCCTCCTTGGGGGCGCGGGCTATGGCTACACCTTC.

This clonotype was found many times. This chain joins TRBV5-1 and TRBJ1-1; D unclear. Trimming removed 2 bases at V and 3 bases at J, with 8 bases between. The CDR3 covers 13 residues. Germline V lookup: CDR1 SGHRS, CDR2 YFSETQ. The CDR3 sequence: CASSFDTYTEAFF. CDR3 coding DNA: TGCGCCAGCAGCTTCGACACGTACACTGAAGCTTTCTTT. The full variable domain, with the rest looked up from reference TRBV5-1 and TRBJ1-1, is KAGVTQTPRYLIKTRGQQVTLSCSPISGHRSVSWYQQTPGQGLQFLFEYFSETQRNKGNFPGRFSGRQFSNSRSEMNVSTLELGDSALYLCASSFDTYTEAFFGQGTRLTVV.

By proportion, this clonotype is medium-sized. V usage is TRBV6-5 and J usage is TRBJ1-1; tentative D call: TRBD1 (6 bases). Trimming left V 4 bases short and J 4 bases short, with 13 bases between. CDR3 size: 14 residues. The germline gives CDR1 MNHEY, CDR2 SVGAGI. This CDR3 is CASSLQGRSTEAFF. The DNA of the CDR3 is TGTGCCAGCAGTTTACAGGGAAGGAGCACTGAAGCTTTCTTT.

This clonotype came up once. This rearrangement joins TRBV27 to TRBJ2-5; D is unclear. With 5 bases removed from V and 5 bases from J, the gap between germline ends came to 9 bases. Germline V gives CDR1 MNHEY, CDR2 SMNVEV (reference sequence). This CDR3 is built from 12 residues. DNA of the CDR3: TGTGCCAGCAGTCGAGCCGGGGAGACCCAGTACTTC. Its translation is CASSRAGETQYF.

Sample share makes this clonotype large. V and J are TRBV4-3 and TRBJ1-1; D is unclear. The germline V gene encodes CDR1 LGHNA and CDR2 YSLEER. The ends were cut back, 0 bases at V and 5 bases at J, with 16 bases in the middle. CDR3 length: 16 residues. The DNA of the CDR3 is TGCGCCAGCAGCCAAGATCTTTGGGGAGGGAGGACTGAAGCTTTCTTT. Translated: CASSQDLWGGRTEAFF.